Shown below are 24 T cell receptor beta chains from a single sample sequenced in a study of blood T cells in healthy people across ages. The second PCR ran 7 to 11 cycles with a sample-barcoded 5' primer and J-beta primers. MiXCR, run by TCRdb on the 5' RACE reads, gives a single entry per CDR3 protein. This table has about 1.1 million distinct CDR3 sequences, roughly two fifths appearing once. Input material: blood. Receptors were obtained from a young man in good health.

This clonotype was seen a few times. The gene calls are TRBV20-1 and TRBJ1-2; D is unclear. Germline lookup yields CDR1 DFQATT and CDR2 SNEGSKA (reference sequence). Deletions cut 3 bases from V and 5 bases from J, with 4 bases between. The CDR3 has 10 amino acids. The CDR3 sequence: CSAREYGYTF. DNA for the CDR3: TGCAGTGCTAGGGAGTATGGCTACACCTTC.

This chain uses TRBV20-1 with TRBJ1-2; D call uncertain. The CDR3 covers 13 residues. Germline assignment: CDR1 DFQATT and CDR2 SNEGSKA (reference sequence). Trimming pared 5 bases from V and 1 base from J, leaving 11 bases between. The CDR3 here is CSALTGYNYGYTF. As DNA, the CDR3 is TGCAGTGCTCTGACGGGATATAACTATGGCTACACCTTC.

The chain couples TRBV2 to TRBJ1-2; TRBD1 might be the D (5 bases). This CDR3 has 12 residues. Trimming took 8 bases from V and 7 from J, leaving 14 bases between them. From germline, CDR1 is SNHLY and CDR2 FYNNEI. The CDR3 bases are TGTGCCAGCGGGCAGGGAAACGGTGGCTACACCTTC. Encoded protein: CASGQGNGGYTF.

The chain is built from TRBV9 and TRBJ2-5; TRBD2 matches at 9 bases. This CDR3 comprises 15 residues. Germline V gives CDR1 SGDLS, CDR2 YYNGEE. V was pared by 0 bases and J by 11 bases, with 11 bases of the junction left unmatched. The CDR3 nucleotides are TGTGCCAGCAGCGTAGAATCTAGCGGGGCTGATGAGCAGTACTTC. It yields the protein CASSVESSGADEQYF.

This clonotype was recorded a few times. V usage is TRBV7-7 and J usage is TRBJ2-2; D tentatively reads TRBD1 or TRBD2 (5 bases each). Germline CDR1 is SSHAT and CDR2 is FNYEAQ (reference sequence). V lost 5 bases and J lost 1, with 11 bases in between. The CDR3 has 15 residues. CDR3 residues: CASSPGPVNTGELFF. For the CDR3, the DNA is TGTGCCAGCAGCCCGGGACCAGTGAACACCGGGGAGCTGTTTTTT.

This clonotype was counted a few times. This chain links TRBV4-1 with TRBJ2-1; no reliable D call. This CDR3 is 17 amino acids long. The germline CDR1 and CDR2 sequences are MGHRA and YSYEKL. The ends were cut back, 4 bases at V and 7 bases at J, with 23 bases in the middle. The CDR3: CASSPQVGGMIGNEQFF. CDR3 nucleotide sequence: TGCGCCAGCAGCCCCCAGGTCGGTGGTATGATCGGGAATGAGCAGTTCTTC.

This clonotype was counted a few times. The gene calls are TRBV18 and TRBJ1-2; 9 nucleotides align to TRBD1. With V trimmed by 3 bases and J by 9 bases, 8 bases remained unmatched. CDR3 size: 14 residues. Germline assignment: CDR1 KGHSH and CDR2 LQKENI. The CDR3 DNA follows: TGTGCCAGCTCACCGCATCCGGACAGGGGTAGCTACACCTTC. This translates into CASSPHPDRGSYTF. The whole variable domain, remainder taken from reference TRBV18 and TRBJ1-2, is NAGVMQNPRHLVRRRGQEARLRCSPMKGHSHVYWYRQLPEEGLKFMVYLQKENIIDESGMPKERFSAEFPKEGPSILRIQQVVRGDSAAYFCASSPHPDRGSYTFGSGTRLTVV.

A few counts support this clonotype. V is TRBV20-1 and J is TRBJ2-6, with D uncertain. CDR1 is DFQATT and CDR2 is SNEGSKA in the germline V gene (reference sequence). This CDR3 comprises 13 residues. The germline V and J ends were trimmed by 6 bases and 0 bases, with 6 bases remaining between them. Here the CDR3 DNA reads TGCAGTGCCGAGCACTCTGGGGCCAACGTCCTGACTTTC. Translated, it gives CSAEHSGANVLTF.

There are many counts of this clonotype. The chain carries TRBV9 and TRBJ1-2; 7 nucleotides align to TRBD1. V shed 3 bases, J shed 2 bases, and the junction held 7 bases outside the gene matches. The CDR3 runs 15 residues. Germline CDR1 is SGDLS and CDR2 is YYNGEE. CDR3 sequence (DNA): TGTGCCAGCAGCGACGACCCGACAGGGAACTATGGCTACACCTTC. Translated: CASSDDPTGNYGYTF.

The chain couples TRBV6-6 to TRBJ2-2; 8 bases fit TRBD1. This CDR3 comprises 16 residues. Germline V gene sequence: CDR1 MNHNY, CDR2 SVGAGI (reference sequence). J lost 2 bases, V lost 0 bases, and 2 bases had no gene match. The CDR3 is CASSYSGQGNTGELFF. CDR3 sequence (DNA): TGTGCCAGCAGTTACTCCGGACAGGGAAACACCGGGGAGCTGTTTTTT.

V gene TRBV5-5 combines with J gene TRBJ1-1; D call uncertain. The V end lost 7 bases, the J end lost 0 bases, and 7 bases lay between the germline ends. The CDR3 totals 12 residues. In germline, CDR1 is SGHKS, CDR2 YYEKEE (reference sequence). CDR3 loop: CASGVVNTEAFF. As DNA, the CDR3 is TGTGCCAGCGGCGTAGTGAACACTGAAGCTTTCTTT.

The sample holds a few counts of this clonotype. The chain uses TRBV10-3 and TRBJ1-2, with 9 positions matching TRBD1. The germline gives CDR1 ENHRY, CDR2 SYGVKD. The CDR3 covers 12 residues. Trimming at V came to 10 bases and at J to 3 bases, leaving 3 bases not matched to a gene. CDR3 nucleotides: TGTGCCACCCGACAGGGGGACTATGGCTACACCTTC. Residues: CATRQGDYGYTF.

The CDR3 sequence: CASTGALYNEQFF. CDR3 bases: TGTGCCAGCACAGGGGCCTTATACAATGAGCAGTTCTTC. J is TRBJ2-1 and V is TRBV28; perhaps TRBD1 as D (6 bases). This CDR3 region has 13 residues. Deletions cut 7 bases from V and 4 bases from J, with 11 bases between. In germline, CDR1 is MDHEN, CDR2 SYDVKM.

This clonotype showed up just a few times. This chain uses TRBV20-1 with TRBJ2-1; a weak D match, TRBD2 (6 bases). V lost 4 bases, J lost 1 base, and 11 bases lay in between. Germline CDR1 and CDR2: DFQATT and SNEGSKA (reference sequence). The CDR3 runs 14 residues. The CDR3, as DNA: TGCAGTGCTATGGGGGGAAGGTCCTACAATGAGCAGTTCTTC. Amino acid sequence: CSAMGGRSYNEQFF.

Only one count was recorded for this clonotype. The DNA for the CDR3 is TGTGCCAGCAGCTTAGGGACTTTTGCAGGCCCTGAAGCTTTCTTT. Translating gives CASSLGTFAGPEAFF. The rearrangement links TRBV11-2 to TRBJ1-1; D unclear. The ends were cut back, 1 base at V and 6 bases at J, with 15 bases in the middle. The CDR3 has 15 amino acids. Per the germline V gene, CDR1 is SGHAT and CDR2 is FQNNGV.

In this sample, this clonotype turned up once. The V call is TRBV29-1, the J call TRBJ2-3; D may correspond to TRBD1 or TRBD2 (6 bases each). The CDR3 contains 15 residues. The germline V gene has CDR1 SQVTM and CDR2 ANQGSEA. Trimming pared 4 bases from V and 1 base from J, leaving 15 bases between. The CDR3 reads CSVGGAFGGTDTQYF. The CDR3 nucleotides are TGCAGCGTTGGGGGGGCTTTCGGGGGCACAGATACGCAGTATTTT.

In DNA form, the CDR3 reads TGTGCCAGCAGCCCACAAACGCGGTACAATCAGCCCCAGCATTTT. The encoded protein is CASSPQTRYNQPQHF. The rearrangement joins TRBV3-1 to TRBJ1-5; the D is unclear. The germline V and J ends were trimmed by 4 bases and 3 bases, with 13 bases remaining between them. The CDR3 is 15 amino acids. Germline lookup yields CDR1 LGHDT and CDR2 YNNKEL (reference sequence).

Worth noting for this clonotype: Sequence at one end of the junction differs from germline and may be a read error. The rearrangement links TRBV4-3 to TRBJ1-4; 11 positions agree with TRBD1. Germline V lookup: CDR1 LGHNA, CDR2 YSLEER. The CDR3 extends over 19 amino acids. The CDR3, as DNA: TGCACCAGCAGCCAAGATAAGCGGACAGGGGGCGCAACTAATGAAAAACTGTTTTTT. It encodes CTSSQDKRTGGATNEKLFF.

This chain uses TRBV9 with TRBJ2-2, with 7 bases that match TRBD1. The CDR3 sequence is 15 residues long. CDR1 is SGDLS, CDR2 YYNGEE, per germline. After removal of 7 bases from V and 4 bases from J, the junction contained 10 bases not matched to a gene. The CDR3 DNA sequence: TGTGCCAGCGGCACACAGGGGCGGACCACCGGGGAGCTGTTTTTT. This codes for CASGTQGRTTGELFF.

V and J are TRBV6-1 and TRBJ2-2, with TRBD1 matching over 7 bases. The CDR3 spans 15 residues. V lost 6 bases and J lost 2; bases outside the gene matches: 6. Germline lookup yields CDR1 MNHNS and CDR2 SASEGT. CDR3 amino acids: CASRAWDSNTGELFF. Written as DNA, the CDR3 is TGTGCCAGCAGGGCCTGGGACAGCAACACCGGGGAGCTGTTTTTT.

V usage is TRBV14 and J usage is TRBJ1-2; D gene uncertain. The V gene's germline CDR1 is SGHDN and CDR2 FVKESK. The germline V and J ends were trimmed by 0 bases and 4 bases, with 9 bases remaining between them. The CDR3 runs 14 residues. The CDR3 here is CASSQDLDIYGYTF. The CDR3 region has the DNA TGTGCCAGCAGCCAAGATTTGGATATCTATGGCTACACCTTC.

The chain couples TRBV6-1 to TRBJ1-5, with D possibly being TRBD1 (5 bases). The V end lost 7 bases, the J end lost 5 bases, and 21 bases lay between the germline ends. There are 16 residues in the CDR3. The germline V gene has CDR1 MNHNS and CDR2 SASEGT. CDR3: CASTRRGTDPDQPQHF. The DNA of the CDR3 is TGTGCCAGCACCCGAAGGGGCACAGATCCTGATCAGCCCCAGCATTTT.

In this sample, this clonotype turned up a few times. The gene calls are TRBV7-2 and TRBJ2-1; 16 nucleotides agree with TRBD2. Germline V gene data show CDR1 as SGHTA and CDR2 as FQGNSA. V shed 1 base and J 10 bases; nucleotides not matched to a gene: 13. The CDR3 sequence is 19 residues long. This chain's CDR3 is CASSLVKTGTSGGAQEQFF. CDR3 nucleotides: TGTGCCAGCAGCTTAGTTAAGACCGGGACTAGCGGGGGGGCACAAGAGCAGTTCTTC.

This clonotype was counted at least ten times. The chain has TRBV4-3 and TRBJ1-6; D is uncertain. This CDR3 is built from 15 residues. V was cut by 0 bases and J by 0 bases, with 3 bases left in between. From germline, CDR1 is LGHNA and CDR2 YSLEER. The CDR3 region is CASSQDSSYNSPLHF. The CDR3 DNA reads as TGCGCCAGCAGCCAAGATAGCTCCTATAATTCACCCCTCCACTTT.